The TCR beta chain under discussion was sequenced for a study of cytomegalovirus exposure and HLA in healthy donors. CDR3 size: 17 residues. The germline V gene encodes CDR1 MGHRA and CDR2 YSYEKL. The V end was cut by 0 bases, the J end by 5 bases, with 19 bases between. Study-level points and caveats: As was reported, the classifier diagnosed cytomegalovirus status with high specificity and sensitivity. CMV antigen specificity was confirmed in vitro for three CMV-associated chains. The study flagged fewer than 200 TCR beta chains as cytomegalovirus-associated.

In this sample, this clone turned up once. What it recognizes is unknown. TCRdb's table, derived via immunoSEQ multiplex PCR, lists solely in-frame clones and lacks some. The table has under 100,000 clones, 84% seen once. The sequence was collected from a woman under 30 in good health and CMV-seropositive. Sequencing was performed on PBMCs. V and J are TRBV4-1 and TRBJ2-5, with D perhaps matching TRBD1 (5 bases). The CDR3 sequence is CASSQDWPGPGVETQYF. In DNA, the CDR3 is TGCGCCAGCAGCCAAGATTGGCCAGGGCCCGGAGTGGAGACCCAGTACTTC.